These T cell receptor beta chains were read from a single sample in a study of control samples from healthy donors and cancer patients. The table came from immunoSEQ multiplex PCR; TCRdb's copy has only in-frame clones and leaves some out. The repertoire has about 130,000 clones, about nine tenths of them found once; the top ten carry 2% to 2.5%. Specimen: blood. These receptors were collected from a woman between 45 and 60 years old in good health. CDR3s include the opening cysteine and the closing phenylalanine or tryptophan. D genes are given only for firm matches. Clone size is stated in some rows and not others, as once, few, many or a class when expanded.

v_call: TRBV19
d_call: -
j_call: TRBJ1-4
clone_size: -
cdr3_nt: TGTGCCAGTACCGAGACCGGAGCGAGTAATGAAAAACTGTTTTTT
cdr3_aa: CASTETGASNEKLFF

v_call: TRBV5-4
d_call: -
j_call: TRBJ2-7
clone_size: -
cdr3_nt: TGTGCCAGCAGCTCCGGGACTGGGGTGCCTCAGTACTTC
cdr3_aa: CASSSGTGVPQYF

v_call: TRBV18
d_call: TRBD2
j_call: TRBJ2-7
clone_size: -
cdr3_nt: TGTGCCAGCTCACCACCGGCAAACGGGAGGGCCTACGAGCAGTACTTC
cdr3_aa: CASSPPANGRAYEQYF

v_call: TRBV7-1
d_call: TRBD2
j_call: TRBJ2-1
clone_size: -
cdr3_nt: TGTGCCAGCAGCTCCGACGACTTACTCCCGGGACTAGCGGGAGGATTGAGCTCCTACAATGAGCAGTTCTTC
cdr3_aa: CASSSDDLLPGLAGGLSSYNEQFF

v_call: TRBV19
d_call: -
j_call: TRBJ1-6
clone_size: -
cdr3_nt: TGTGCCAGTAGTAAGGCAAAGGGACGAGTCTCACCCCTCCACTTT
cdr3_aa: CASSKAKGRVSPLHF

v_call: TRBV6-1
d_call: -
j_call: TRBJ1-2
clone_size: -
cdr3_nt: TGTGCCAGCAGTGAAACCCCGTTCTATGGCTACACCTTC
cdr3_aa: CASSETPFYGYTF

v_call: TRBV19
d_call: -
j_call: TRBJ1-5
clone_size: few
cdr3_nt: TGTGCCAGTAAGGGGCCCCCTGGCAGTCAGCCCCAGCATTTT
cdr3_aa: CASKGPPGSQPQHF

v_call: TRBV5-1
d_call: -
j_call: TRBJ1-2
clone_size: -
cdr3_nt: TGCGCCAGCAGCTTGATGGGCAGTGAGACAGCGGGCTACACCTTC
cdr3_aa: CASSLMGSETAGYTF

v_call: TRBV5-4
d_call: -
j_call: TRBJ2-7
clone_size: -
cdr3_nt: TGTGCCAGCAGCTTGAAGGGTAGCTCCTACGAGCAGTACTTC
cdr3_aa: CASSLKGSSYEQYF

v_call: TRBV5-1
d_call: -
j_call: TRBJ1-2
clone_size: -
cdr3_nt: TGCGCCAGCAGTCTGCAGACTCTTGGTGGCTACACCTTC
cdr3_aa: CASSLQTLGGYTF

v_call: TRBV2
d_call: -
j_call: TRBJ1-2
clone_size: few
cdr3_nt: TGTGCCAGCGAGTCATCCAACCAGGGCCCGGGGGGCTACACCTTC
cdr3_aa: CASESSNQGPGGYTF

v_call: TRBV3-1/TRBV3-2
d_call: -
j_call: TRBJ2-1
clone_size: -
cdr3_nt: TGTGCCAGCAGCCAAGGCGGGACACAGTACAATGAGCAGTTCTTC
cdr3_aa: CASSQGGTQYNEQFF

v_call: TRBV6-5
d_call: TRBD1
j_call: TRBJ1-2
clone_size: once
cdr3_nt: TGTGCCAGCAGCCGCTCCGGGACAGGGAATGGCTACACCTTC
cdr3_aa: CASSRSGTGNGYTF

v_call: TRBV27
d_call: -
j_call: TRBJ2-3
clone_size: once
cdr3_nt: TGTGCCAGCAGTTACGGGACCTCAGATACGCAGTATTTT
cdr3_aa: CASSYGTSDTQYF

v_call: TRBV7-9
d_call: -
j_call: TRBJ2-2
clone_size: -
cdr3_nt: TGTGCCAGCAGCCCGGAGGGGGCCGGCGGGGAGCTGTTTTTT
cdr3_aa: CASSPEGAGGELFF

v_call: TRBV2
d_call: -
j_call: TRBJ2-1
clone_size: once
cdr3_nt: TGTGCCAGCAGCGGTTACAATGAGCAGTTCTTC
cdr3_aa: CASSGYNEQFF

v_call: TRBV10-2
d_call: -
j_call: TRBJ1-4
clone_size: -
cdr3_nt: TGCGCCAGCAGTGAGTACGAGGGGGAAAAACTGTTTTTT
cdr3_aa: CASSEYEGEKLFF

v_call: TRBV5-1
d_call: -
j_call: TRBJ2-1
clone_size: -
cdr3_nt: TGCGCCAGCAGCTTAGGCGGGTCCGCCTACAATGAGCAGTTCTTC
cdr3_aa: CASSLGGSAYNEQFF

v_call: TRBV18
d_call: -
j_call: TRBJ1-1
clone_size: -
cdr3_nt: TGTGCCAGCTCACCAGCAGGGAGGGGTTTTGGCACTGAAGCTTTCTTT
cdr3_aa: CASSPAGRGFGTEAFF

v_call: TRBV5-6
d_call: TRBD1
j_call: TRBJ1-1
clone_size: -
cdr3_nt: TGTGCCAGCAGCGGGACAGGGGGGAACACTGAAGCTTTCTTT
cdr3_aa: CASSGTGGNTEAFF

v_call: TRBV4-1
d_call: -
j_call: TRBJ2-2
clone_size: -
cdr3_nt: TGCGCCAGCCAAAGGGACAACGACACCGGGGAGCTGTTTTTT
cdr3_aa: CASQRDNDTGELFF

v_call: TRBV5-1
d_call: -
j_call: TRBJ1-1
clone_size: -
cdr3_nt: TGCGCCAGCAGCTTGGGACAGCAAAACACTGAAGCTTTCTTT
cdr3_aa: CASSLGQQNTEAFF

v_call: TRBV7-8
d_call: -
j_call: TRBJ2-7
clone_size: -
cdr3_nt: TGTGCCAGCAGCTTCGGGGGACAAAACTACGAGCAGTACTTC
cdr3_aa: CASSFGGQNYEQYF

v_call: TRBV7-8
d_call: -
j_call: TRBJ1-1
clone_size: -
cdr3_nt: TGTGCCAGCAGGAGAGGGGTTACGAACACTGAAGCTTTCTTT
cdr3_aa: CASRRGVTNTEAFF

v_call: TRBV6-1
d_call: TRBD1
j_call: TRBJ2-1
clone_size: -
cdr3_nt: TGTGCCAGCAGTGACGGGACAGGGATAAGCGATGAGCAGTTCTTC
cdr3_aa: CASSDGTGISDEQFF

v_call: TRBV5-8
d_call: -
j_call: TRBJ2-7
clone_size: -
cdr3_nt: TGTGCCAGCAGCTTGGTATCCCTGGCTGGGGGGTACTCCTACGAGCAGTACTTC
cdr3_aa: CASSLVSLAGGYSYEQYF

v_call: TRBV28
d_call: TRBD1
j_call: TRBJ1-4
clone_size: -
cdr3_nt: TGTGCCAGCAGTTTAGACGCTCCAGGGGGTGGTAATGAAAAACTGTTTTTT
cdr3_aa: CASSLDAPGGGNEKLFF

v_call: TRBV27
d_call: TRBD1
j_call: TRBJ1-2
clone_size: -
cdr3_nt: TGTGCCAGCAGTCGGGACAGTGCGGGGGGCTACACCTTC
cdr3_aa: CASSRDSAGGYTF

v_call: TRBV2
d_call: TRBD2
j_call: TRBJ2-5
clone_size: -
cdr3_nt: TGTGCCAGCAGTGGACTAGCGGGGGGATACGGGACCCAGTACTTC
cdr3_aa: CASSGLAGGYGTQYF

v_call: TRBV5-1
d_call: -
j_call: TRBJ2-5
clone_size: -
cdr3_nt: TGCGCCAGCAGCCGGGGGGGACAGGCCCAAGAGACCCAGTACTTC
cdr3_aa: CASSRGGQAQETQYF

v_call: TRBV24-1
d_call: TRBD1
j_call: TRBJ1-1
clone_size: once
cdr3_nt: TGTGCCACCAGTGACGGGACAGGGGAAACTGAAGCTTTCTTT
cdr3_aa: CATSDGTGETEAFF

v_call: TRBV10-3
d_call: -
j_call: TRBJ1-3
clone_size: -
cdr3_nt: TGTGCCATCAGTGAGAGGGCAGGCAAAACCTTAGACTCTGGAAACACCATATATTTT
cdr3_aa: CAISERAGKTLDSGNTIYF

v_call: TRBV6-2/TRBV6-3
d_call: TRBD2
j_call: TRBJ2-1
clone_size: -
cdr3_nt: TGTGCCAGCAGCGTTGGGACTAGCGGGAACAATGAGCAGTTCTTC
cdr3_aa: CASSVGTSGNNEQFF

v_call: TRBV6-4
d_call: TRBD2
j_call: TRBJ2-3
clone_size: few
cdr3_nt: TGTGCCAGCAGTAGACTAGCGGACAGCACAGATACGCAGTATTTT
cdr3_aa: CASSRLADSTDTQYF

v_call: TRBV7-2
d_call: TRBD1
j_call: TRBJ2-5
clone_size: -
cdr3_nt: TGTGCCAGCAGCCAGGACAGGGGGCTCCAAGAGACCCAGTACTTC
cdr3_aa: CASSQDRGLQETQYF

v_call: TRBV19
d_call: -
j_call: TRBJ1-2
clone_size: -
cdr3_nt: TGTGCCAGTAGAAGGGATCCTAACTATGGCTACACCTTC
cdr3_aa: CASRRDPNYGYTF

v_call: TRBV28
d_call: -
j_call: TRBJ1-2
clone_size: -
cdr3_nt: TGTGCCAGCCGGGTAAGGGTAGCAGTGGATGGCTACACCTTC
cdr3_aa: CASRVRVAVDGYTF

v_call: TRBV6-6
d_call: TRBD2
j_call: TRBJ2-1
clone_size: -
cdr3_nt: TGTGTCTGCGGGAGCGGGAGGGCCTCAAATGAGCAGTTCTTC
cdr3_aa: CVCGSGRASNEQFF

v_call: TRBV30
d_call: -
j_call: TRBJ1-1
clone_size: -
cdr3_nt: TGTGCCTGGAGTGTTTTGGGGTTCACTGAAGCTTTCTTT
cdr3_aa: CAWSVLGFTEAFF

v_call: TRBV5-4
d_call: TRBD1
j_call: TRBJ2-7
clone_size: -
cdr3_nt: TGTGCCAGCAGCAGTTCCCCAGGGGGATTTTACGAGCAGTACTTC
cdr3_aa: CASSSSPGGFYEQYF

v_call: TRBV30
d_call: -
j_call: TRBJ1-2
clone_size: -
cdr3_nt: TGTGCCTGGCAACAGGCCCTCTATGGCTACACCTTC
cdr3_aa: CAWQQALYGYTF

v_call: TRBV9
d_call: TRBD2
j_call: TRBJ2-1
clone_size: -
cdr3_nt: TGTGCCAGCAGCCCCTTTGCGGGAGGGGGGAATGAGCAGTTCTTC
cdr3_aa: CASSPFAGGGNEQFF

v_call: TRBV4-1
d_call: -
j_call: TRBJ1-2
clone_size: -
cdr3_nt: TGCGCCAGCAGCCAAGTAAGCAGGGGACCTACTTTGGGCTACACCTTC
cdr3_aa: CASSQVSRGPTLGYTF